This is a list of T cell receptor beta chains from one sample in a study of T cell changes during pregnancy in multiple sclerosis. The table came from immunoSEQ multiplex PCR; TCRdb's copy has only in-frame clones and leaves some out. The data hold 20,000 to 25,000 clones, with roughly 92% observed a single time. The starting material was CD4+ T cells from peripheral blood mononuclear cells, obtained after pregnancy. The receptors were sampled from a female donor in good health, enrolled as a control in a pregnancy study. The CDR3 runs from the conserved cysteine through the conserved F or W.

V	J	CDR3
TRBV28	TRBJ2-3	CASSLLPSGRVADTQYF
TRBV7-9	TRBJ1-1	CASSGQGNTEAFF
TRBV30	TRBJ2-1	CAWTPGLAGGEQFF
TRBV6-5	TRBJ1-2	CASRSTVGGYTF
TRBV7-2	TRBJ1-1	CASSYVGGARAFF
TRBV19	TRBJ2-7	CASQLAGGAYEQYF
TRBV11-1	TRBJ2-3	CASSSSGGITDTQYF
TRBV2	TRBJ2-5	CASQGFGQETQYF
TRBV28	TRBJ1-3	CASRGIPGLAGDGNTIYF
TRBV19	TRBJ2-3	CATSDRGGTDTQYF
TRBV20-1	TRBJ1-2	CSASVAAGYTF
TRBV5-1	TRBJ2-1	CASSPREGGSNEQFF
TRBV6-1	TRBJ1-1	CASSGTAMNTEAFF
TRBV5-4	TRBJ1-6	CASSAGWNSPLHF
TRBV7-3	TRBJ2-6	CASSLYSGANVLTF
TRBV7-2	TRBJ1-5	CASSLYTSNQPQHF
TRBV18	TRBJ2-5	CASSSNRGRGETQYF
TRBV19	TRBJ2-1	CASSPGLAGHNEQFF
TRBV6-5	TRBJ2-3	CASSASSDTQYF
TRBV2	TRBJ2-3	CASKFGGDTQYF
TRBV7-3	TRBJ2-3	CASSLIGGAALSTDTQYF
TRBV10-3	TRBJ1-1	CAISESITLSAEAFF
TRBV30	TRBJ1-2	CAWSAQGGAYGYTF
TRBV5-1	TRBJ1-4	CASSLAAGTGDEKLFF
TRBV9	TRBJ2-1	CASSSRRGLTYNEQFF
TRBV7-3	TRBJ1-3	CASSRGDGSSGNTIYF
TRBV11-1	TRBJ2-7	CASSRQGASGEQYF
TRBV7-3	TRBJ2-2	CASSLGGGTGELFF
TRBV7-9	TRBJ2-5	CASSFGGQRETQYF
TRBV15	TRBJ2-7	CATSRGLAGGVGMPYEQYF
TRBV18	TRBJ2-7	CASSPQGLAGSEQYF
TRBV11-2	TRBJ2-1	CASSLDRGASGRRYEQFF
TRBV7-9	TRBJ1-3	CASSRGTVSGNTIYF
TRBV10-3	TRBJ2-1	CAISARADNEQFF
TRBV4-1	TRBJ2-1	CASSQEAGGPVNEQFF
TRBV7-2	TRBJ1-5	CASSDSNQPQHF
TRBV7-9	TRBJ2-7	CASSSTTGVSYEQYF
TRBV30	TRBJ2-5	CAWSVQVQETQYF
TRBV30	TRBJ2-1	CAWRAAGVQWEQFF
TRBV7-2	TRBJ2-3	CASRAGGSSTDTQYF
TRBV30	TRBJ2-7	CAWSVGGRGAEQYF
TRBV7-2	TRBJ2-7	CASSGDRAHEQYF
TRBV28	TRBJ2-7	CASSLRLDPVGEQYF
TRBV10-2	TRBJ1-1	CASRDLTGSTEAFF
TRBV18	TRBJ1-3	CASSPNPTGLGNTIYF